Following are 14 T cell receptor beta chains from one sample sequenced in a study of beta chain features in type 1 diabetes. Sequencing targeted expressed TCRB transcripts, as all isolated RNA had been reverse transcribed. TCRdb's table, derived via immunoSEQ multiplex PCR, lists solely in-frame clones and lacks some. The repertoire holds around 500,000 clones, with over 10% as singletons. Sequencing was carried out using naive CD4+ T cells from blood. The receptors derive from a woman aged 18-29 years in good health.

This chain links TRBV28 with TRBJ2-1, with TRBD1 identical over 10 bases. The CDR3 has 15 residues. From germline, CDR1 is MDHEN and CDR2 SYDVKM. The V gene end was trimmed by 7 bases and the J gene end by 8 bases; junction bases not matched to a gene: 11. The CDR3 loop is CASIIQGQGFHEQFF. In DNA form, the CDR3 reads TGTGCCAGCATCATACAGGGACAGGGGTTCCATGAGCAGTTCTTC.

J is TRBJ2-1 and V is TRBV27; weak D call: TRBD2 (5 bases). Per germline, CDR1 MNHEY and CDR2 SMNVEV (reference sequence). This CDR3 comprises 15 residues. Trimming left V 3 bases short and J 7 bases short, with 16 bases between. CDR3 in DNA: TGTGCCAGCAGTTTGCGGGCTAGCTCTTTTAATGAGCAGTTCTTC. Translated: CASSLRASSFNEQFF.

This chain links TRBV6-6 with TRBJ1-6; D is uncertain. CDR3 length equals 14 residues. Trimming stripped 6 bases from V and 7 bases from J, with 13 bases between. Germline CDR1 MNHNY, CDR2 SVGAGI (reference sequence). The CDR3: CASSPIGVNSPLHF. CDR3 DNA sequence: TGTGCCAGCAGCCCTATTGGGGTAAATTCACCCCTCCACTTT.

V usage is TRBV14 and J usage is TRBJ2-6; no definite D call. Germline V lookup: CDR1 SGHDN, CDR2 FVKESK. Trimming removed 4 bases at V and 1 base at J, with 17 bases between. CDR3 size: 18 residues. In nucleotides, the CDR3 is TGTGCCAGCAGCCCCCGGTCCAAGGCTCTATCTGGGGCCAACGTCCTGACTTTC. The encoded protein is CASSPRSKALSGANVLTF.

This clone has a handful of counts. The J gene is TRBJ1-2, the V gene TRBV5-6; no clear D gene. Germline V gives CDR1 SGHDT, CDR2 YYEEEE. The length of the CDR3 is 14 residues. Trimming shortened V by 0 bases and J by 4 bases, and 10 bases separated the two germline ends. The CDR3 protein is CASSLERPAYGYTF. As DNA, the CDR3 is TGTGCCAGCAGCTTGGAGAGACCGGCCTATGGCTACACCTTC.

This clone was observed a few times. The chain joins TRBV29-1 to TRBJ2-6, with D possibly TRBD1 on 6 matching bases. Germline values: CDR1 SQVTM, CDR2 ANQGSEA. V was pared by 0 bases and J by 4 bases, with 19 bases between. The CDR3 spans 18 residues. CDR3 sequence (DNA): TGCAGCGTTGAAGATCGGGTCAGGGGACCTCTGGGGGCCAACGTCCTGACTTTC. Protein: CSVEDRVRGPLGANVLTF. Complete variable domain (other parts from reference TRBV29-1 and TRBJ2-6): SAVISQKPSRDICQRGTSLTIQCQVDSQVTMMFWYRQQPGQSLTLIATANQGSEATYESGFVIDKFPISRPNLTFSTLTVSNMSPEDSSIYLCSVEDRVRGPLGANVLTFGAGSRLTVL.

This clone has more than one count but fewer than ten. The rearrangement joins TRBV7-2 to TRBJ1-4, with D unresolved. This CDR3 has 17 amino acids. CDR1 SGHTA and CDR2 FQGNSA come from the germline V gene. V dropped 1 base and J dropped 4 bases, with 16 bases sitting between them. The CDR3 loop reads CASSLGLGFGLNEKLFF. CDR3 DNA: TGTGCCAGCAGCTTAGGGCTGGGGTTTGGGCTTAATGAAAAACTGTTTTTT.

J is TRBJ2-3 and V is TRBV7-2, with D perhaps matching TRBD1 or TRBD2 (5 bases each). The CDR3 runs to 16 residues. V dropped 7 bases and J dropped 1 base, with 18 bases sitting between them. Per the germline V gene, CDR1 is SGHTA and CDR2 is FQGNSA. The CDR3 sequence: CASISGRVGGTDTQYF. CDR3 nucleotide sequence: TGTGCCAGCATTTCGGGCAGGGTCGGGGGCACAGATACGCAGTATTTT.

This clone was found many times. The chain employs TRBV29-1 and TRBJ2-2; 8 bases are a match to TRBD1. V gave up 7 bases and J gave up 4 bases; unmatched junction bases: 5. CDR1 and CDR2 (germline): SQVTM, ANQGSEA. The CDR3 spans 13 residues. The CDR3 bases are TGCAGCGGGCTCGGACAGGGCACCGGGGAGCTGTTTTTT. Its translation is CSGLGQGTGELFF.

This clone was seen at least ten times. The chain recombines TRBV29-1 with TRBJ2-3; D perhaps matches TRBD2 (5 bases). V lost 6 bases and J 4 bases, leaving 11 bases between the germline ends. The CDR3 is made up of 12 amino acids. Germline loops: CDR1 SQVTM, CDR2 ANQGSEA. This CDR3 is CSVRSSPDTQYF. CDR3 nucleotide sequence: TGCAGCGTACGGTCTAGCCCAGATACGCAGTATTTT.

V gene TRBV6-1 combines with J gene TRBJ1-2; 7 bases align to TRBD1. In germline, CDR1 is MNHNS, CDR2 SASEGT. J was trimmed by 5 bases and V by 4 bases; bases with no gene match: 4. The CDR3 has 13 residues. The CDR3: CASSVTGPYGYTF. DNA of the CDR3: TGTGCCAGCAGTGTGACAGGGCCTTATGGCTACACCTTC.

This clone was counted between two and nine times. The chain links TRBV9 to TRBJ2-7; D is possibly TRBD1 or TRBD2 (5 bases each). The V end was cut by 4 bases, the J end by 1 base, with 12 bases between. In germline, CDR1 is SGDLS, CDR2 YYNGEE. The CDR3 totals 14 residues. The CDR3 nucleotides read TGTGCCAGCAGCATCCGGGACCATTCCTACGAGCAGTACTTC. It is translated as CASSIRDHSYEQYF.

V and J are TRBV2 and TRBJ2-3, with D possibly TRBD2 on 6 matching bases. The CDR3 contains 15 residues. Germline assignment: CDR1 SNHLY and CDR2 FYNNEI. Deletions cut 8 bases from V and 2 bases from J, with 17 bases between. CDR3 residues: CASHGGTVDTDTQYF. The CDR3 nucleotides are TGTGCCAGCCATGGGGGGACGGTTGACACAGATACGCAGTATTTT.

The sample holds a few counts of this clone. This chain uses TRBV7-8 with TRBJ2-7; perhaps TRBD1 as D (6 bases). This CDR3 comprises 14 residues. Germline CDR1 SGHVS, CDR2 FQNEAQ. The V and J ends lost 7 bases and 2 bases respectively, with 15 bases between them. The CDR3 reads CASNPNRVAYEQYV. The CDR3 DNA reads TGTGCCAGCAACCCAAACAGGGTTGCCTACGAGCAGTACGTC.